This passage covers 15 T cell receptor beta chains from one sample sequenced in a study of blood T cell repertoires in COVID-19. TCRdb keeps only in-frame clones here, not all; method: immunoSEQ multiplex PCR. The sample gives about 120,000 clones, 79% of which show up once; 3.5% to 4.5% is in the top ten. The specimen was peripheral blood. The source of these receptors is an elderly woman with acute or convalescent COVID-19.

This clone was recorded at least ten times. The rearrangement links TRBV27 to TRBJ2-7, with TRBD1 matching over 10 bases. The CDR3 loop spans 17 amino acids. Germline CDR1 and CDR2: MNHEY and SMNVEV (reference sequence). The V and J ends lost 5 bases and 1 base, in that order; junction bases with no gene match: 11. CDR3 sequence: CASSPDRQGARSYEQYF. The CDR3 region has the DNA TGTGCCAGCAGTCCGGATCGACAGGGGGCGAGGTCCTACGAGCAGTACTTC.

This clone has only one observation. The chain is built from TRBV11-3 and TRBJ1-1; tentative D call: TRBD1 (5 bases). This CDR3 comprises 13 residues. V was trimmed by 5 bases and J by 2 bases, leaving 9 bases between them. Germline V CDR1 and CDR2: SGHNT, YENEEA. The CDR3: CASSGDSNTEAFF. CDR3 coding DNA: TGTGCCAGCAGCGGGGACTCAAACACTGAAGCTTTCTTT.

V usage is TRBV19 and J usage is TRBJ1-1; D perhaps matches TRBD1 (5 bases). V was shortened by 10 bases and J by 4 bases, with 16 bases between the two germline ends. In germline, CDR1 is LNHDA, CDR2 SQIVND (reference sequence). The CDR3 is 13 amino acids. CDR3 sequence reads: CATTQVSGTEAFF. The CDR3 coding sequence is TGTGCCACCACACAGGTCTCTGGCACTGAAGCTTTCTTT.

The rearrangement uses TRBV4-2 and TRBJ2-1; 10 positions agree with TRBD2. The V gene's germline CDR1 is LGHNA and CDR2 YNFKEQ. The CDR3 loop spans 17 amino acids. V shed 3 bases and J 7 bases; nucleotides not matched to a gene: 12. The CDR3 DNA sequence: TGTGCCAGCAGCCAGAGGTCCCTAGCGGGAGTTCGGAATGAGCAGTTCTTC. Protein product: CASSQRSLAGVRNEQFF.

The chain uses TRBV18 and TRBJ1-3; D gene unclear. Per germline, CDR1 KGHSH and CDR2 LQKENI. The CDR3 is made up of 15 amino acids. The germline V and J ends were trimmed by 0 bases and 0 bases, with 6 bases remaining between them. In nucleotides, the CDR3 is TGTGCCAGCTCACCACCCCCTAACTCTGGAAACACCATATATTTT. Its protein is CASSPPPNSGNTIYF.

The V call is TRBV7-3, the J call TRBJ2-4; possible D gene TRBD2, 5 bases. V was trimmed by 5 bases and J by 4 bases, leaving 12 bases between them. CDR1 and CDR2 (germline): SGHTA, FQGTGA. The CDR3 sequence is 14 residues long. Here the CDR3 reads CASSLSGFKNIQYF. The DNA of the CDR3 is TGTGCCAGCAGCCTATCGGGATTTAAAAACATTCAGTACTTC. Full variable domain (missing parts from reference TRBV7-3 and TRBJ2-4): GAGVSQTPSNKVTEKGKYVELRCDPISGHTALYWYRQSLGQGPEFLIYFQGTGAADDSGLPNDRFFAVRPEGSVSTLKIQRTERGDSAVYLCASSLSGFKNIQYFGAGTRLSVL.

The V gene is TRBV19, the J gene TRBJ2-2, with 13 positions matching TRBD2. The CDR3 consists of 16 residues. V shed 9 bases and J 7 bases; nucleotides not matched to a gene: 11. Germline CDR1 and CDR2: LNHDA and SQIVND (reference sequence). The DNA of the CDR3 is TGTGCCAGCCAGGCACTAGCGGGAGGGGTAATCGGGGAGCTGTTTTTT. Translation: CASQALAGGVIGELFF.

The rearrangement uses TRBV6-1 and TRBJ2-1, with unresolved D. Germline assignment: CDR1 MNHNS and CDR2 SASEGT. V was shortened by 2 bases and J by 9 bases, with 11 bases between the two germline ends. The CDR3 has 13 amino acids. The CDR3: CASSEQSASEQFF. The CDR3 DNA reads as TGTGCCAGCAGTGAACAATCAGCTAGTGAGCAGTTCTTC.

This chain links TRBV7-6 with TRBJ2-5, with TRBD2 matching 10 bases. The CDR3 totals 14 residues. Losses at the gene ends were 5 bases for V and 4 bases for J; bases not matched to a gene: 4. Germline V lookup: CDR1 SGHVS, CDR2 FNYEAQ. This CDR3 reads CASSPGLAVETQYF. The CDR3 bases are TGTGCCAGCAGCCCCGGACTAGCGGTAGAGACCCAGTACTTC. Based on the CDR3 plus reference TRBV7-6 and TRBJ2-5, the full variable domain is GAGVSQSPRYKVTKRGQDVALRCDPISGHVSLYWYRQALGQGPEFLTYFNYEAQQDKSGLPNDRFSAERPEGSISTLTIQRTEQRDSAMYRCASSPGLAVETQYFGPGTRLLVL.

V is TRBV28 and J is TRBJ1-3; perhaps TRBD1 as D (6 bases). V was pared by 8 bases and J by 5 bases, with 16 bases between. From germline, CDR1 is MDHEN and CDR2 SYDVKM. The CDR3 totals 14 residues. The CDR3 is CASSIRGGRNTIYF. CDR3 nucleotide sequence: TGTGCCAGCTCCATTAGGGGGGGGCGAAACACCATATATTTT.

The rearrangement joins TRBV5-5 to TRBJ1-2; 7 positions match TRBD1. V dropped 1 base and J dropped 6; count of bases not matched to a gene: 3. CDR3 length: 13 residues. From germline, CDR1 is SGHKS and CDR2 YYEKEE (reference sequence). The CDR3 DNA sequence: TGTGCCAGCAGCTTGCTACAGGGGAATGGCTACACCTTC. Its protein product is CASSLLQGNGYTF.

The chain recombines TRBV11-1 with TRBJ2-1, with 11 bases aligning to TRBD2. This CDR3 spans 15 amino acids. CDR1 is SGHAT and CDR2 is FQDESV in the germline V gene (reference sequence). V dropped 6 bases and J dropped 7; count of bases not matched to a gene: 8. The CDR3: CASSHLAGGVNEQFF. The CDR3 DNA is TGTGCCAGCAGTCACCTAGCGGGAGGAGTGAATGAGCAGTTCTTC.

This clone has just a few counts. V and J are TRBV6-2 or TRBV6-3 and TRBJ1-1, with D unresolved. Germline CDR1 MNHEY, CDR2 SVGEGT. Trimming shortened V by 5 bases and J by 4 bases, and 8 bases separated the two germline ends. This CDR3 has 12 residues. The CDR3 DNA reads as TGTGCCAGCAGTCGAGCGAGCACTGAAGCTTTCTTT. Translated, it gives CASSRASTEAFF.

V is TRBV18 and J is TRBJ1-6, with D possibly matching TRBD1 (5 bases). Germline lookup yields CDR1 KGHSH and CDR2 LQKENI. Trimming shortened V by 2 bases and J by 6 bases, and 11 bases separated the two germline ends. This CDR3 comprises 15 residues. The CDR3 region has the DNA TGTGCCAGCTCACCAGGGGCGCAGACTAATTCACCCCTCCACTTT. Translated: CASSPGAQTNSPLHF. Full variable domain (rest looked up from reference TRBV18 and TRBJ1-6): NAGVMQNPRHLVRRRGQEARLRCSPMKGHSHVYWYRQLPEEGLKFMVYLQKENIIDESGMPKERFSAEFPKEGPSILRIQQVVRGDSAAYFCASSPGAQTNSPLHFGNGTRLTVT.

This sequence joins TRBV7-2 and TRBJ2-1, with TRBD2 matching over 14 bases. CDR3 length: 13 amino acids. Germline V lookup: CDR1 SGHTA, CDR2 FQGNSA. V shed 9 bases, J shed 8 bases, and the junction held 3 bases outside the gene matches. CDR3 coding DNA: TGTGCCAGTAGACTAGCGGGAGGGTATGAGCAGTTCTTC. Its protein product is CASRLAGGYEQFF.